This T cell receptor beta chain was captured in a study of cytomegalovirus exposure and HLA in healthy donors. About the study: The 100 to 150 validation repertoires and the 666 first-cohort repertoires shared a platform, a later analysis reported. General observations from the study: Cytomegalovirus-associated TCR beta chains were listed, numbering around 150.

Comments on this clone: What it binds is unknown.

This CDR3 has 13 residues. V was clipped by 1 base and J by 6 bases, with 11 bases between them. Germline assignment: CDR1 SGHRS and CDR2 YFSETQ. Some clones are missing from TCRdb's copy, which holds only in-frame ones; the method was immunoSEQ multiplex PCR. The sample comprises 130,000 to 150,000 clones, around four fifths of which are singletons, and 1.4% rests with the top ten. The source is a woman aged 25 to 39 in good health and CMV-seronegative. Material: PBMCs. This sequence joins TRBV5-1 and TRBJ2-7; TRBD1 might be the D (6 bases). CDR3 residues: CASSLRTGSEQYF. CDR3 nucleotide sequence: TGCGCCAGCAGCTTGAGAACAGGGAGCGAGCAGTACTTC.